The T cell receptor beta chain under discussion was sequenced for a study of blood T cell repertoires in COVID-19. Study summary: Nucleic acid was either cDNA or gDNA, and it came from T cells, B-cell-depleted T cells, or PBMCs.

The repertoire was sequenced with immunoSEQ multiplex PCR; TCRdb's copy has only in-frame clones and lacks some. The table shows 200,000 to 250,000 clones, with roughly four fifths occurring only once. CDR1 and CDR2 (germline): SGHVS, FQNEAQ. With 1 base removed from V and 1 base from J, the gap between germline ends came to 9 bases. The CDR3 runs to 15 residues. Participants were aged about 18 to 100 years, lived in some 23 US areas, and enrolled virtually. Cohort allocation depended upon clinical history that participants reported. No more than 2 weeks before study entry, exposed participants had met a case of COVID-19.

The TCR comes from a woman between 50 and 59 years old who had been exposed to COVID-19. V gene TRBV7-8 combines with J gene TRBJ2-3; D may be TRBD2 (6 bases). Sequencing used PBMCs or T cells enriched from blood (not recorded which). The CDR3 DNA sequence: TGTGCCAGCAGCTTAGGACTAGGTGGCACAGATACGCAGTATTTT. Residues: CASSLGLGGTDTQYF.